This T cell receptor (beta chain) emerged from a study of cytomegalovirus exposure and HLA in healthy donors. Study-level points and caveats: Cytomegalovirus-associated TCR beta chains were listed, numbering around 150. Most TCR sequences were seen very rarely across donors, but some public TCRs occurred in many. Specificity for CMV antigens was confirmed in vitro for a few of the CMV-associated chains.

The table came from immunoSEQ multiplex PCR; TCRdb's copy has only in-frame clones and leaves some out. The sample consists of roughly 130,000 clones, approximately 87% of them appearing once. A note on this clone: The antigen remains undetermined.

The CDR3 is 17 residues long. The ends were cut back, 1 base at V and 0 bases at J, with 13 bases in the middle. Germline V gene lookup returns CDR1 KGHSH and CDR2 LQKENI. The sequencing sample was made of PBMCs. The clonotype originates from a man younger than 35 in good health and CMV-seronegative. V and J are TRBV18 and TRBJ1-5; TRBD1 is a possible D gene (5 bases). In DNA form, the CDR3 reads TGTGCCAGCTCACCACTGGGGGGGACGGGTAGCAATCAGCCCCAGCATTTT. As protein: CASSPLGGTGSNQPQHF. Complete variable domain (other parts from reference TRBV18 and TRBJ1-5): NAGVMQNPRHLVRRRGQEARLRCSPMKGHSHVYWYRQLPEEGLKFMVYLQKENIIDESGMPKERFSAEFPKEGPSILRIQQVVRGDSAAYFCASSPLGGTGSNQPQHFGDGTRLSIL.